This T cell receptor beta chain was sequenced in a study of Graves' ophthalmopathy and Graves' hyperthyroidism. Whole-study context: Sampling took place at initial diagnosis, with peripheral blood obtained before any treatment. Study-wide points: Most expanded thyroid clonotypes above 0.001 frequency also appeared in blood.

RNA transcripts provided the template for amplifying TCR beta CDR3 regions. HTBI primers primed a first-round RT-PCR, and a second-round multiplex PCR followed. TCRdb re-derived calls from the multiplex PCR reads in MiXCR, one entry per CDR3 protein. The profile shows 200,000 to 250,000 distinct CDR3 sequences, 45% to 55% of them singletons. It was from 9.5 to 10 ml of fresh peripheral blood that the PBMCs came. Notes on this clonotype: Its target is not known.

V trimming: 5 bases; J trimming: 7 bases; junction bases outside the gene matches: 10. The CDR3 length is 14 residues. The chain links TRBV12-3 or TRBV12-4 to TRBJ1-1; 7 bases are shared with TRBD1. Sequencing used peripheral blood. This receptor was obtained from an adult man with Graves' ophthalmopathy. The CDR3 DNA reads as TGTGCCAGCAGTCTTTCGGGACAGTTTAGTGAAGCTTTCTTT. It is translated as CASSLSGQFSEAFF.